The T cell receptor (beta chain) under discussion was sequenced for a study of OX40 agonist ivuxolimab in advanced cancers. Notes on the study in general: At doses 0.1 to 3.0 mg/kg, CD4+ and CD8+ clones expanded. Some patients without response likewise showed low normalized clonal expansion.

The CDR3 loop spans 16 amino acids. V lost 2 bases, J lost 3 bases, and 8 bases stayed unmatched. Per the germline V gene, CDR1 is GTSNPN and CDR2 is SVGIG (reference sequence). As for this clone: Its specificity is not known.

TCRdb's table, derived via immunoSEQ multiplex PCR, lists solely in-frame clones and lacks some. This sample has under 85,000 clones, with roughly 90% found just once. People who had autoimmune disease history or systemic immunosuppression were excluded. Here the sequenced sample was CD4+ or CD8+ T cells sorted from blood, taken in a trial of the OX40 agonist ivuxolimab. This sequence joins TRBV30 and TRBJ1-3; the match to TRBD1 covers 9 bases. The receptor comes from an adult with an advanced solid tumor such as melanoma, head and neck, liver or kidney cancer. The chain's CDR3 is CAWSYTGTGIGNTIYF. The CDR3 region has the DNA TGTGCCTGGAGTTATACCGGGACAGGGATTGGAAACACCATATATTTT.